Sequencing of this T cell receptor (beta chain) was carried out in a study of regulatory T cells in long-lasting Graves disease. Combining iRepertoire HTBI primers with Arm-PCR of CDR3 regions, the authors built TCR beta libraries. TCRdb ran MiXCR on the multiplex PCR reads and lists one entry per CDR3 protein. This repertoire shows roughly 380,000 distinct CDR3 sequences, approximately 16% found once; its top ten account for around 27%. As for time point: newly diagnosed GD, antithyroid drugs for less than 3 months. RNA extracted from PBMCs served as the sequencing template. This clonotype was observed many times. With 3 bases removed from V and 10 bases from J, the gap between germline ends came to 12 bases. CDR3 size: 12 residues. The germline V gene has CDR1 MDHEN and CDR2 SYDVKM. The same data also went into a second study, on T cells in Graves' hyperthyroidism and ophthalmopathy. That study adds: Among thyroid clonotypes expanded above 0.001, most also appeared in blood.

The clonotype originates from a man aged 35 to 55 with Graves disease. This chain uses TRBV28 with TRBJ1-1; perhaps TRBD1 as D (5 bases). The material sequenced was peripheral blood mononuclear cells (PBMCs), taken at new diagnosis, from a patient treated with antithyroid drugs. This CDR3 reads CASSLRDGVAFF. The DNA of the CDR3 is TGTGCCAGCAGTTTGAGGGACGGAGTAGCTTTCTTT.